This TCR beta chain emerged from a study of T cell clonality in common variable immunodeficiency. The assay was immunoSEQ multiplex PCR, and TCRdb's table has in-frame clones only and misses some. The sample counts approximately 52,000 clones, none seen once; the ten largest own 3.4%. General study findings and limits: In common variable immunodeficiency, TCR beta chains reportedly carried fewer deletions and N-nucleotide insertions. TCRbeta clonality was increased in CVID versus healthy controls. Shared TCRbeta clones were fewer between CVID subjects than controls.

Patients and controls were mostly of Caucasian heritage. This clone was counted ten times or more. Its matching antigen is unknown. Read coverage stops 3 residues before the CDR3 terminus; the germline J gene supplies the remainder. Between the trimmed V and J ends, which lost 1 base and 4 bases, there was a span of 11 bases. Germline assignment: CDR1 GTSNPN and CDR2 SVGIG (reference sequence). There are 13 residues in the CDR3. This TCR came from a person aged 18 to 75 in good health. The gene calls are TRBV30 and TRBJ2-7; a possible D gene is TRBD1 (6 bases). Sequences were obtained from peripheral blood mononuclear cells. The part of the CDR3 DNA that was read is TGTGCCTGGAGTGGGGGGCCTGGGTACGAG. It is translated as CAWSGGPGYE. The whole CDR3 reads CAWSGGPGYEQYF.